The sequence of this T cell receptor (beta chain) was determined in a study of blood T cell repertoires in COVID-19. Clones were read by immunoSEQ multiplex PCR, and TCRdb kept only the in-frame ones, dropping some. The sample contains about 400,000 clones, around 90% of which appear only once. Deletions cut 0 bases from V and 1 base from J, with 12 bases between. This CDR3 has 16 residues. The germline V gene encodes CDR1 MNHEY and CDR2 SVGAGI. The clonotype was recovered from a human donor in a cohort sampled during active COVID-19. Sequenced sample: peripheral blood. This sequence joins TRBV6-5 and TRBJ1-1, with D perhaps matching TRBD1 (5 bases). CDR3 sequence reads: CASSYSPGGGNTEAFF. The DNA of the CDR3 is TGTGCCAGCAGTTACTCTCCCGGGGGGGGGAACACTGAAGCTTTCTTT.